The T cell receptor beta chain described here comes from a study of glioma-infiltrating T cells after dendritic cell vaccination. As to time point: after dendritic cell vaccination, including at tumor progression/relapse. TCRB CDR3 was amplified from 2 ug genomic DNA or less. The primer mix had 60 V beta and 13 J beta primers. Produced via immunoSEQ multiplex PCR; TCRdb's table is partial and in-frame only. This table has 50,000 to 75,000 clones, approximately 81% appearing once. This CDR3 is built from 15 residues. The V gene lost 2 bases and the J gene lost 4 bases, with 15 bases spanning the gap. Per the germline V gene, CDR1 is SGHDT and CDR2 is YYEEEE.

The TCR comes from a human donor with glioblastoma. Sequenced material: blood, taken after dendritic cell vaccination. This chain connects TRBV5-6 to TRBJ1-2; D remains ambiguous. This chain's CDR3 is CASSFPEVLLYGYTF. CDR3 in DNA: TGTGCCAGCAGCTTCCCTGAGGTCCTTCTCTATGGCTACACCTTC. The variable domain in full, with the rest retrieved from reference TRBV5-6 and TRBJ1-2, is DAGVTQSPTHLIKTRGQQVTLRCSPKSGHDTVSWYQQALGQGPQFIFQYYEEEERQRGNFPDRFSGHQFPNYSSELNVNALLLGDSALYLCASSFPEVLLYGYTFGSGTRLTVV.